Sequencing of this T cell receptor (beta chain) was carried out in a study of shared clonotypes between healthy human individuals. The authors ran the assay at deep level. An even split of each subset's genomic DNA across several immunoSEQ plates was performed. The unsorted PBMC replicate PCRs were performed with about 0.3 ug DNA, some 30,000 T cell genomes. Profiling relied on immunoSEQ multiplex PCR, and the TCRdb table lists in-frame clones only, not all of them. The table lists about 490,000 clones, 76% of them singletons, with roughly 13% in the top ten. This clone occurred a few times. Donors were healthy HIV-negative adults without recently reported acute infections or vaccinations. The sample consisted of PBMCs. This clonotype was obtained from a woman aged 40 to 55 in good health. Some clones in this sample may be carry-over from other donors' samples.

The CDR3 DNA reads as TGTGCCAGCAGCTTAATGGCGGGAACCCCAGATACGCAGTATTTT. Residues: CASSLMAGTPDTQYF. V gene TRBV7-3 combines with J gene TRBJ2-3; possibly TRBD2 for D (6 bases). Trimming took off 1 base at V and 4 bases at J, with 12 bases between the two ends. This CDR3 is 15 amino acids long. Germline V gene data show CDR1 as SGHTA and CDR2 as FQGTGA.